A single sample is the source of the 14 T cell receptor beta chains below, sequenced in a study of blood T cell repertoires in COVID-19. Only in-frame clones appear in the TCRdb table, and some are missing; sequencing was by immunoSEQ multiplex PCR. The data show about 110,000 clones, around 83% seen once. The source material was peripheral blood. These receptors were taken from a man aged 35-49 years with acute or convalescent COVID-19.

V gene TRBV6-5 combines with J gene TRBJ1-1; D may be TRBD1 (6 bases). In germline, CDR1 is MNHEY, CDR2 SVGAGI. There are 13 residues in the CDR3. V lost 7 bases and J lost 1, with 10 bases in between. The CDR3, as DNA: TGTGCCAGCACTCGGACAGCGAACACTGAAGCTTTCTTT. This codes for CASTRTANTEAFF.

The J gene is TRBJ1-4, the V gene TRBV29-1, with TRBD1 as a possible D gene (5 bases). The CDR3 has 11 amino acids. Germline values: CDR1 SQVTM, CDR2 ANQGSEA. Trimming left V 4 bases short and J 10 bases short, with 10 bases between. This CDR3 is CSVGVGGKLFF. The CDR3 nucleotides read TGCAGCGTTGGAGTCGGGGGAAAACTGTTTTTT.

J is TRBJ1-3 and V is TRBV6-5; 7 nucleotides match TRBD1. The CDR3 totals 15 residues. Looked up from germline, CDR1 is MNHEY and CDR2 is SVGAGI. Trimming at V came to 6 bases and at J to 4 bases, leaving 9 bases not matched to a gene. The CDR3 here is CASRAEGAPGNTIYF. The DNA for the CDR3 is TGTGCCAGCAGGGCCGAGGGGGCTCCCGGAAACACCATATATTTT.

The CDR3 nucleotides read TGTGCCAGCAGTTTATGGGGCGCGGTAGGGTATGGCTACACCTTC. Translating gives CASSLWGAVGYGYTF. The chain couples TRBV27 to TRBJ1-2, with D possibly TRBD1 on 5 matching bases. The V end lost 1 base, the J end lost 5 bases, and 14 bases lay between the germline ends. This CDR3 is built from 15 residues. Germline CDR1 MNHEY, CDR2 SMNVEV (reference sequence).

Written as DNA, the CDR3 is TGTGCCAGCAGCTTAGGGGCAGCAGATGGCTACACCTTC. It specifies CASSLGAADGYTF. V usage is TRBV7-2 and J usage is TRBJ1-2, with D unclear. The CDR3 has 13 residues. The V end lost 1 base, the J end lost 6 bases, and 9 bases lay between the germline ends. In germline, CDR1 is SGHTA, CDR2 FQGNSA.

CDR3 DNA sequence: TGTGCCAGCAACCCCGGGGGGGGAGACTCACCCCTCCACTTT. Its translation is CASNPGGGDSPLHF. The chain uses TRBV6-1 and TRBJ1-6; tentatively, D is TRBD1 (5 bases). V lost 7 bases to trimming and J lost 10 bases, with 17 bases between them. Germline assignment: CDR1 MNHNS and CDR2 SASEGT. The CDR3 loop spans 14 amino acids.

In this sample, this clone turned up many times. The chain links TRBV4-1 to TRBJ1-2, with D possibly matching TRBD1 (5 bases). Trimming shortened V by 1 base and J by 7 bases, and 10 bases separated the two germline ends. CDR3 size: 13 residues. Germline CDR1 MGHRA, CDR2 YSYEKL. CDR3 DNA: TGCGCCAGCAGCCAAGGGAAGGGGCTTGGCTACACCTTC. The encoded protein is CASSQGKGLGYTF.

This sequence joins TRBV7-9 and TRBJ2-7; 9 positions match TRBD2. The V and J ends lost 4 bases and 7 bases, in that order; junction bases with no gene match: 14. The CDR3 contains 16 residues. The germline V gene encodes CDR1 SEHNR and CDR2 FQNEAQ (reference sequence). This chain's CDR3 is CASSSLAGAPLEEQYF. As DNA, the CDR3 is TGTGCCAGCAGCTCGTTAGCGGGGGCTCCCCTGGAGGAGCAGTACTTC.

This chain links TRBV2 with TRBJ2-3, with 8 bases lining up with TRBD2. The CDR3 is 18 residues long. V lost 7 bases to trimming and J lost 0 bases; unmatched junction nucleotides: 15. Germline V gene sequence: CDR1 SNHLY, CDR2 FYNNEI. The CDR3 DNA reads TGTGCCAGCAACCCTCTTAAAGGAGCGGGGGTTAGCACAGATACGCAGTATTTT. Residues: CASNPLKGAGVSTDTQYF.

This clone was counted a few times. The chain is built from TRBV4-1 and TRBJ1-1; D is ambiguous. The CDR3 is 16 amino acids. Trimming stripped 2 bases from V and 1 base from J, with 14 bases between. CDR1 and CDR2 from the germline V gene are MGHRA and YSYEKL. DNA for the CDR3: TGCGCCAGCAGCCAACATCTCAGGTCAAGGAACACTGAAGCTTTCTTT. It encodes CASSQHLRSRNTEAFF.

CDR3 nucleotides: TGCGCCAGCAGCTTGGGACCGGCTAGCGACTACGAGCAGTACTTC. It specifies CASSLGPASDYEQYF. The V call is TRBV5-1, the J call TRBJ2-7; perhaps TRBD2 as D (6 bases). The CDR3 is 15 amino acids. Germline V gene lookup returns CDR1 SGHRS and CDR2 YFSETQ. V lost 0 bases to trimming and J lost 3 bases, with 13 bases between them.

By frequency in the sample, this clone is medium-sized (0.01 to 0.1%). V and J are TRBV3-1 (or the pseudogene TRBV3-2) and TRBJ1-3; D uncertain. V was clipped by 2 bases and J by 1 base, with 6 bases between them. The CDR3 consists of 14 residues. Germline V CDR1 and CDR2: LGHDT, YNNKEL (reference sequence). As DNA, the CDR3 is TGTGCCAGCAGCCAACGAGCGTCTGGAAACACCATATATTTT. Its protein product is CASSQRASGNTIYF.

In DNA form, the CDR3 reads TGTGCCAGCAGCCCTTCCCGGGGACAGGGGAGGGGGACACCTAACGAGCAGTACTTC. It yields the protein CASSPSRGQGRGTPNEQYF. The chain carries TRBV6-2 or TRBV6-3 and TRBJ2-7, with 10 positions matching TRBD1. Germline CDR1 is MNHEY and CDR2 is SVGEGT. Losses at the gene ends were 6 bases for V and 5 bases for J; bases not matched to a gene: 22. This CDR3 has 19 residues.

CDR3 region: CASGNDLNEKLFF. As DNA, the CDR3 is TGTGCTAGTGGAAACGACTTAAATGAAAAACTGTTTTTT. This rearrangement joins TRBV12-5 to TRBJ1-4; D remains unclear. Germline CDR1 reads LGHNT; CDR2 reads FRNRAP. V dropped 6 bases and J dropped 5 bases, with 10 bases sitting between them. The CDR3 length is 13 residues.